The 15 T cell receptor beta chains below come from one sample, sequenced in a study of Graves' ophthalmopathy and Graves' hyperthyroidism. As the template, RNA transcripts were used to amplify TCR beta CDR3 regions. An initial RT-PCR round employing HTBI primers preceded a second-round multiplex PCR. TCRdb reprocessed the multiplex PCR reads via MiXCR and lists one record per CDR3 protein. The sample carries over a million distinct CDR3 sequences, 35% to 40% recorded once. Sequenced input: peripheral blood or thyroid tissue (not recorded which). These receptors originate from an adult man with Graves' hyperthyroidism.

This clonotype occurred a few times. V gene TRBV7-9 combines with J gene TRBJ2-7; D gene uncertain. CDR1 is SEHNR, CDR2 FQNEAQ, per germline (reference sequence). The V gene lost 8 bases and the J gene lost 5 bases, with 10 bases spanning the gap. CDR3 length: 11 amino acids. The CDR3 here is CASGHLDEQYF. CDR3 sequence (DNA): TGTGCCAGCGGCCACCTGGACGAGCAGTACTTC.

The CDR3 loop is CATSITGLNTEAFF. For the CDR3, the DNA is TGTGCCACCAGCATCACCGGGCTAAACACTGAAGCTTTCTTT. V usage is TRBV15 and J usage is TRBJ1-1; D is undetermined. The V and J ends lost 4 bases and 2 bases respectively, with 11 bases between them. Germline V CDR1 and CDR2: LNHNV, YYDKDF (reference sequence). CDR3 length: 14 residues.

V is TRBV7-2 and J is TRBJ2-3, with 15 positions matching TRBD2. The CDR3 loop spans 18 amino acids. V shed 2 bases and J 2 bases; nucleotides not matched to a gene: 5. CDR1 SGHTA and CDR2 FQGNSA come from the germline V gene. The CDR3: CASSLKGLAGGTTDTQYF. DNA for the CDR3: TGTGCCAGCAGCTTAAAAGGACTAGCGGGGGGGACCACAGATACGCAGTATTTT. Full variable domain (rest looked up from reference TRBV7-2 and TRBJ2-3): GAGVSQSPSNKVTEKGKDVELRCDPISGHTALYWYRQSLGQGLEFLIYFQGNSAPDKSGLPSDRFSAERTGGSVSTLTIQRTQQEDSAVYLCASSLKGLAGGTTDTQYFGPGTRLTVL.

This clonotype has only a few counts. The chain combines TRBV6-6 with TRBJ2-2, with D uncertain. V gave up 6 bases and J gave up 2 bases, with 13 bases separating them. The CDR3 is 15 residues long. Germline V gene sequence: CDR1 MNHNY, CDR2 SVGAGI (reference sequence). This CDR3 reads CASSRSQHNTGELFF. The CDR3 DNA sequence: TGTGCCAGCAGCCGCTCACAGCATAACACCGGGGAGCTGTTTTTT.

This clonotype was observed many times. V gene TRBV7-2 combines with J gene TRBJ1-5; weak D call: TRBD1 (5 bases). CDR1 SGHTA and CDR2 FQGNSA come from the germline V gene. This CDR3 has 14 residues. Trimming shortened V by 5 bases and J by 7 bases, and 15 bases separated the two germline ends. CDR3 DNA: TGTGCCAGCAGCCCGACAGAGGCGGGCCAGCCCCAGCATTTT. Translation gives CASSPTEAGQPQHF.

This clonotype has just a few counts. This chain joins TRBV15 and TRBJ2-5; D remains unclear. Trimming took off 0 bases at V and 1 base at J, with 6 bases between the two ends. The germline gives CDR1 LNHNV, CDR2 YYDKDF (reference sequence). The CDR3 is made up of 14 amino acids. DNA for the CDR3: TGTGCCACCAGCAGAGACCTCTCCCAAGAGACCCAGTACTTC. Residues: CATSRDLSQETQYF. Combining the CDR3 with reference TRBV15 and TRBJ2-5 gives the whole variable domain DAMVIQNPRYQVTQFGKPVTLSCSQTLNHNVMYWYQQKSSQAPKLLFHYYDKDFNNEADTPDNFQSRRPNTSFCFLDIRSPGLGDTAMYLCATSRDLSQETQYFGPGTRLLVL.

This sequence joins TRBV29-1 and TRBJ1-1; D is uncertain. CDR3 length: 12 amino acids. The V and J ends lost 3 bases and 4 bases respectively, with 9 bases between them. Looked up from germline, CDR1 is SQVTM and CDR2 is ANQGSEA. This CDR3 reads CSVDGRTTEAFF. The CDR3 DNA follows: TGCAGCGTTGATGGCAGGACCACTGAAGCTTTCTTT.

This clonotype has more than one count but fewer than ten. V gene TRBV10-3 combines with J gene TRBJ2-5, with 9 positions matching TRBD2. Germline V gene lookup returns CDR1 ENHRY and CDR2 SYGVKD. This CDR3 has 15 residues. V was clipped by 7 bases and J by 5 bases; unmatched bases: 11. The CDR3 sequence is CAINVGGRVDETQYF. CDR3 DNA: TGTGCCATCAACGTCGGCGGGAGGGTTGATGAGACCCAGTACTTC.

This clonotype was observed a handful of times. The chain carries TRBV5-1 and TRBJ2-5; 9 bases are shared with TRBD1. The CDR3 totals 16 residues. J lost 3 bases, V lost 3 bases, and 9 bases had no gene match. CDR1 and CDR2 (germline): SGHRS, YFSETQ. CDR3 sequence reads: CASSSGQGLGEETQYF. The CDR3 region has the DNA TGCGCCAGCAGCTCCGGACAGGGGCTTGGGGAAGAGACCCAGTACTTC.

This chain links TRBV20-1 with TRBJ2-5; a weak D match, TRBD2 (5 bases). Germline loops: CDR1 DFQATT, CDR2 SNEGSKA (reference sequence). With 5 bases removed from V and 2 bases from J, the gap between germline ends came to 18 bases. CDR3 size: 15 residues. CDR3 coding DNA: TGCAGTGCTCCCGCCGGTCTAGCCGTACAAGAGACCCAGTACTTC. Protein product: CSAPAGLAVQETQYF.

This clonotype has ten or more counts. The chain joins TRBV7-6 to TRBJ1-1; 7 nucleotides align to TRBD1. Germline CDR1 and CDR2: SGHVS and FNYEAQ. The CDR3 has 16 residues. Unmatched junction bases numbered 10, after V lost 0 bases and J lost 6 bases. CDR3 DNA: TGTGCCAGCAGCTTAGCGACGCAGGGGGGTGTGGCTGAAGCTTTCTTT. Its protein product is CASSLATQGGVAEAFF.

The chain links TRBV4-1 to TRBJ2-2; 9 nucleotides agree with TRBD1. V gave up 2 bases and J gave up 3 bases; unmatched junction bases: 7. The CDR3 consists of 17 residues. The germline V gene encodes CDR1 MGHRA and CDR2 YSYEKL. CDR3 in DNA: TGCGCCAGCAGCCAACTTACAGGGGGCGCTTACACCGGGGAGCTGTTTTTT. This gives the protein CASSQLTGGAYTGELFF.

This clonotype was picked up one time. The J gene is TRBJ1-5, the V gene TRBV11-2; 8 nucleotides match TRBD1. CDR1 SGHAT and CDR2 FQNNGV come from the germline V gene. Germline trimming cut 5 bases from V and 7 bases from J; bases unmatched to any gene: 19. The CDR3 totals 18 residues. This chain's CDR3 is CASSKGMAGGPTGQPQHF. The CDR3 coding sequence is TGTGCCAGCAGCAAAGGGATGGCAGGGGGCCCTACGGGGCAGCCCCAGCATTTT.

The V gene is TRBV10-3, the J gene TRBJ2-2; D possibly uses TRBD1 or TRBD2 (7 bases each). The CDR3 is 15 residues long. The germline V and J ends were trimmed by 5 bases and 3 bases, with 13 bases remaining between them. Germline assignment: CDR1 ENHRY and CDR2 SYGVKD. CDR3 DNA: TGTGCCATCAGTCCACAGGGGAGGGACACCGGGGAGCTGTTTTTT. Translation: CAISPQGRDTGELFF.

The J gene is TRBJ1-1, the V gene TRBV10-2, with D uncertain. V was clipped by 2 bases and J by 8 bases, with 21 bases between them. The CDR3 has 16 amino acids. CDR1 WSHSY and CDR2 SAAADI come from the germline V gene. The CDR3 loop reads CASSEDGMNTHKEAFF. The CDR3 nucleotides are TGCGCCAGCAGTGAGGACGGCATGAACACCCATAAAGAAGCTTTCTTT.